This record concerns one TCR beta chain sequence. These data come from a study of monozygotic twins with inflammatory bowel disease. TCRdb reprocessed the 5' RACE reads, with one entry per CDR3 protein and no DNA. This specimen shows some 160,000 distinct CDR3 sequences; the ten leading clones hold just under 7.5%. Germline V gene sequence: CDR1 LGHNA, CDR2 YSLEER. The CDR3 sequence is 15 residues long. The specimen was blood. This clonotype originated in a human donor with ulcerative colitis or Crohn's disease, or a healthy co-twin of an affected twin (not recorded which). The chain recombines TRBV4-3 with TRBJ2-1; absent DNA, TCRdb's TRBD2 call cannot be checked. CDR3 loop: CASSRTSLRGNEQFF.